This TCR beta chain is drawn from a study of cytomegalovirus exposure and HLA in healthy donors. Both 60 Vbeta primers and 13 Jbeta primers went into the PCR. Only in-frame clones appear in the TCRdb table, and some are missing; sequencing was by immunoSEQ multiplex PCR. The table shows about 150,000 clones, with about 70% occurring only once. Germline-derived CDR1 and CDR2 are SGHTA and FQGNSA. V was trimmed by 6 bases and J by 7 bases, leaving 18 bases between them. CDR3 length equals 14 residues. The chain has TRBV7-2 and TRBJ2-5; no clear D. Sequencing was performed on PBMCs. The sequence was collected from a man in his 60s in good health and CMV-seronegative. The CDR3 nucleotides read TGTGCCAGCAGTTCGACAAGGCCAGGTGGGACCCAGTACTTC. Translation gives CASSSTRPGGTQYF.